These 2 T cell receptor beta chains originate from one sample sequenced in a study of blood T cells in healthy people across ages. The use of a sample-barcoded 5' primer and a J-beta primer mix characterized a second PCR of roughly 6 to 11 cycles. Each CDR3 protein is one row after TCRdb ran MiXCR on the 5' RACE reads. This table has 780,000 or so distinct CDR3 sequences, roughly 25% appearing once. Another study also made use of these data, one on T cells of mothers and their children.

What was sequenced was blood. These receptors all come from a boy between 5 and 17 years old in good health.

In this sample, this clonotype turned up many times. CDR3: CASSYGTGNYGYTF. The DNA for the CDR3 is TGTGCCAGCAGTTACGGGACAGGGAACTATGGCTACACCTTC. The rearrangement joins TRBV6-2 or TRBV6-3 to TRBJ1-2, with 9 bases aligning to TRBD1. The CDR3 totals 14 residues. V lost 2 bases to trimming and J lost 2 bases; unmatched junction nucleotides: 0. The germline gives CDR1 MNHEY, CDR2 SVGEGT.

The V and J genes are TRBV5-1 and TRBJ2-7; perhaps TRBD2 as D (6 bases). V lost 3 bases and J lost 1, with 14 bases in between. The CDR3 runs 15 residues. Germline CDR1 is SGHRS and CDR2 is YFSETQ. CDR3 in amino acids: CASSSQGGVSYEQYF. CDR3 bases: TGCGCCAGCAGCTCTCAAGGAGGGGTTTCCTACGAGCAGTACTTC.